Listed here is a single T cell receptor (beta chain). What it binds is not known. This CDR3 comprises 14 residues. The V and J ends lost 2 bases and 2 bases respectively, with 6 bases between them. Germline V gene data show CDR1 as MDHEN and CDR2 as SYDVKM. The data stem from a study of shared clonotypes between healthy human individuals. General observations from the study: Apart from blood, nothing was sampled; tissue repertoires likely differ. As a rule, naive subsets had a larger estimated richness than memory subsets. Few donors limited the genetic and exposure-history diversity represented.

Naive CD8 populations comprised CD45RO-negative cells positively selected for CCR7, excluding terminally differentiated effector memory CD45RA+ cells. Sequencing was performed with immunoSEQ multiplex PCR; in TCRdb, only in-frame clones are kept and a portion is missing. The sample yields approximately 650,000 clones, about 95% seen once. This sequence joins TRBV28 and TRBJ1-4, with unresolved D. The sequenced sample consisted of naive CD8+ T cells sorted from blood. This receptor was taken from a young woman in good health. The CDR3 region is CASSLPGTNEKLFF. The CDR3 bases are TGTGCCAGCAGTTTACCGGGTACTAATGAAAAACTGTTTTTT.